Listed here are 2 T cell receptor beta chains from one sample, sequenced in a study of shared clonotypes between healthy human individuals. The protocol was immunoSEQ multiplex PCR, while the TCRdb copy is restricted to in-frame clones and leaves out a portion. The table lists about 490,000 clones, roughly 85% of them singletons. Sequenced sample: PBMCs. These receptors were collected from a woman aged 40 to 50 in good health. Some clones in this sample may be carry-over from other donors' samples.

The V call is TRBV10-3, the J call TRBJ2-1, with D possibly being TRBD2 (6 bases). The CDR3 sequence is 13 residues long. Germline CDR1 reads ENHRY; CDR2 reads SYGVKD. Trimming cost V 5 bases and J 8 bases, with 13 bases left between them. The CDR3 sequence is CAISPEGRDEQFF. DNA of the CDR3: TGTGCCATCAGTCCGGAGGGGCGGGATGAGCAGTTCTTC.

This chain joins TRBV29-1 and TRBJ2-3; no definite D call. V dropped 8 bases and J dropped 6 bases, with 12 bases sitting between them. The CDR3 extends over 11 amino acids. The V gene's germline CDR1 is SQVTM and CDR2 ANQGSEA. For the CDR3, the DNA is TGCAGCAAAAAGGTGATGGATACGCAGTATTTT. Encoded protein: CSKKVMDTQYF.